Detailed here is one T cell receptor beta chain. The V end lost 7 bases, the J end lost 9 bases, and 21 bases lay between the germline ends. The length of the CDR3 is 14 residues. This entry belongs to a study of T-cell memory formation after mild COVID-19. From 5'RACE with constant-segment primers came TCR alpha and TCR beta cDNA libraries that carried sample barcodes and UMIs. TCRdb called the 5' RACE reads again in MiXCR, with one record for every CDR3 protein. The table shows 190,000 or so distinct CDR3 sequences, with under 30% occurring only once. The receptor comes from an adult woman who had mild COVID-19 (a few samples of this study predate the infection). Cell type and time point are not known. The chain joins TRBV12-3 or TRBV12-4 to TRBJ1-2; D uncertain. Sequenced input: PBMCs or a T cell subset sorted from them (not recorded which). CDR3 sequence (DNA): TGTGCCAGCAACCTCCGGGGATTGACATTTAGCTACACCTTC. Amino acids: CASNLRGLTFSYTF.